This T cell receptor beta chain was documented in a study of T cells in Graves' hyperthyroidism and ophthalmopathy. Whole-study results and caveats: Most clonotypes expanded in thyroid above 0.001 were likewise present in blood.

The CDR3 has 18 residues. V lost 6 bases to trimming and J lost 0 bases, with 21 bases between them. CDR1 and CDR2 (germline): MDHEN, SYDVKM. Exclusions: uncontrolled infection, other autoimmune disease, pregnancy, lactation. Cells are PBMCs isolated from roughly 9.2 ml of fresh blood. This clonotype was found many times. Antigen specificity is unknown. What was amplified from RNA transcripts were TCR beta CDR3 regions. Primed by the HTBI set, a first-round RT-PCR was run on the TCR CDR3. TCRdb analysed the multiplex PCR reads with MiXCR anew, one entry per CDR3 protein. The data show approximately 700,000 distinct CDR3 sequences, over 15% seen once.

J is TRBJ1-5 and V is TRBV28; D is perhaps TRBD1 (6 bases). What was sequenced was blood. The clonotype comes from a man aged 18 to 29 with Graves' hyperthyroidism. The DNA of the CDR3 is TGTGCCAGCAGAAGCCTAACAGGGATGGGACGTAGCAATCAGCCCCAGCATTTT. It yields the protein CASRSLTGMGRSNQPQHF.